The 24 T cell receptor beta chains below come from one sample, sequenced in a study of blood T cell repertoires in COVID-19. Produced via immunoSEQ multiplex PCR; TCRdb's table is partial and in-frame only. Of around 37,000 clones listed, roughly 90% are singletons. The specimen was peripheral blood. These receptors came from a man aged 45-65 years with active or convalescent COVID-19.

The chain links TRBV6-5 to TRBJ1-5; 8 nucleotides agree with TRBD1. CDR1 is MNHEY and CDR2 is SVGAGI in the germline V gene. This CDR3 is 13 amino acids long. V shed 6 bases and J 2 bases; nucleotides not matched to a gene: 0. The CDR3 is CASRGQGNQPQHF. The DNA for the CDR3 is TGTGCCAGCAGGGGACAGGGCAATCAGCCCCAGCATTTT.

The rearrangement uses TRBV24-1 and TRBJ2-3, with 8 nucleotides matching TRBD2. There are 16 residues in the CDR3. Per germline, CDR1 KGHDR and CDR2 SFDVKD. V gave up 3 bases and J gave up 4 bases; unmatched junction bases: 8. In nucleotides, the CDR3 is TGTGCCACCAGTGATCCTTTAGCGGGAAATTCAGATACGCAGTATTTT. This gives the protein CATSDPLAGNSDTQYF.

The CDR3 DNA reads as TGTGCCACCAGTGATACGGACAGGGTCGTGGACGGCTACACCTTC. It is translated as CATSDTDRVVDGYTF. The chain recombines TRBV24-1 with TRBJ1-2; 8 bases line up with TRBD1. The CDR3 has 15 residues. Germline V gene lookup returns CDR1 KGHDR and CDR2 SFDVKD. The V gene end was trimmed by 3 bases and the J gene end by 8 bases; junction bases not matched to a gene: 10.

This rearrangement joins TRBV10-3 to TRBJ2-7; the match to TRBD1 covers 7 bases. Germline loops: CDR1 ENHRY, CDR2 SYGVKD. The J segment lost 3 bases and the V segment lost 7 bases, leaving 9 bases of the junction unmatched. The CDR3 is 14 residues long. CDR3 DNA: TGTGCCATCAACCAGGGGGAGCCCGACTACGAGCAGTACTTC. It encodes CAINQGEPDYEQYF.

V usage is TRBV5-6 and J usage is TRBJ2-7; a weak D match, TRBD2 (6 bases). The CDR3 contains 15 residues. Looked up from germline, CDR1 is SGHDT and CDR2 is YYEEEE. V lost 1 base and J 7 bases, leaving 18 bases between the germline ends. The chain's CDR3 is CASSLMLWDRGEQYF. As DNA, the CDR3 is TGTGCCAGCAGCTTGATGTTGTGGGATCGGGGGGAGCAGTACTTC.

The V call is TRBV11-2, the J call TRBJ2-7; TRBD2 is a possible D gene (7 bases). The germline gives CDR1 SGHAT, CDR2 FQNNGV. This CDR3 is 15 amino acids long. The V end was cut by 3 bases, the J end by 3 bases, with 15 bases between. CDR3 DNA sequence: TGTGCCAGCAGCTTGGGGGGGGGCAGAGACTACGAGCAGTACTTC. Protein product: CASSLGGGRDYEQYF.

V usage is TRBV19 and J usage is TRBJ2-7; 9 bases match TRBD1. Per the germline V gene, CDR1 is LNHDA and CDR2 is SQIVND (reference sequence). The CDR3 sequence is 16 residues long. V trimming: 5 bases; J trimming: 5 bases; junction bases outside the gene matches: 13. Here the CDR3 reads CASSPNRGRFVDEQYF. The CDR3 DNA follows: TGTGCCAGTAGTCCGAACAGGGGGCGATTCGTCGACGAGCAGTACTTC.

The rearrangement joins TRBV10-3 to TRBJ2-1; TRBD1 matches at 11 bases. This CDR3 contains 16 residues. Germline loops: CDR1 ENHRY, CDR2 SYGVKD. After removal of 0 bases from V and 4 bases from J, the junction contained 2 bases not matched to a gene. CDR3 protein: CAISESGDRGYNEQFF. Here the CDR3 DNA reads TGTGCCATCAGTGAGTCGGGGGACAGGGGGTACAATGAGCAGTTCTTC.

CDR3 coding DNA: TGTGCCAGCAGTTTATTCGGCGCTAGCTCTGGAAACACCATATATTTT. Its translation: CASSLFGASSGNTIYF. The chain links TRBV28 to TRBJ1-3; D remains ambiguous. The germline CDR1 and CDR2 sequences are MDHEN and SYDVKM. This CDR3 is 16 amino acids long. V shed 1 base and J shed 0 bases, with 10 bases lying between them.

V gene TRBV12-5 combines with J gene TRBJ2-1; the match to TRBD2 covers 11 bases. The junction had 13 bases not matched to a gene; V was cut back by 4 bases and J by 5 bases. CDR1 LGHNT and CDR2 FRNRAP come from the germline V gene. CDR3 length equals 18 residues. The CDR3: CASGSTYSGRAGDNEQFF. CDR3 DNA sequence: TGTGCTAGTGGTTCGACCTATAGCGGGAGGGCCGGTGACAATGAGCAGTTCTTC.

The sample holds one count of this clone. The chain has TRBV5-6 and TRBJ2-7; D possibly corresponds to TRBD2 (5 bases). The CDR3 length is 15 residues. Trimming took 4 bases from V and 5 from J, leaving 19 bases between them. Germline V CDR1 and CDR2: SGHDT, YYEEEE. The CDR3 DNA is TGTGCCAGCAGCCTCCCCGGGGTATTGGGCCACGAGCAGTACTTC. Its translation is CASSLPGVLGHEQYF.

The gene calls are TRBV10-3 and TRBJ2-5, with 8 bases identical to TRBD2. CDR1 is ENHRY and CDR2 is SYGVKD in the germline V gene. Trimming cost V 5 bases and J 2 bases; bases outside gene matches: 7. The length of the CDR3 is 15 residues. CDR3 loop: CAISSGLDLQETQYF. For the CDR3, the DNA is TGTGCCATCAGTTCGGGACTAGACTTACAAGAGACCCAGTACTTC.

The J gene is TRBJ2-2, the V gene TRBV27; tentatively, D is TRBD2 (5 bases). The CDR3 covers 17 residues. The V end lost 5 bases, the J end lost 2 bases, and 18 bases lay between the germline ends. The germline V gene encodes CDR1 MNHEY and CDR2 SMNVEV (reference sequence). CDR3 residues: CASSPSGYPTNTGELFF. The CDR3 nucleotides read TGTGCCAGCAGTCCTTCGGGGTATCCCACAAACACCGGGGAGCTGTTTTTT.

This sequence joins TRBV3-1 (or the pseudogene TRBV3-2) and TRBJ2-3; 9 bases map to TRBD1. The length of the CDR3 is 20 residues. Germline assignment: CDR1 LGHDT and CDR2 YNNKEL (reference sequence). J gave up 6 bases and V 0 bases, and 19 bases lay outside the gene matches. CDR3 in amino acids: CASSQEGGGSGQGFWDTQYF. The CDR3 region has the DNA TGTGCCAGCAGCCAAGAAGGTGGCGGATCAGGACAGGGGTTTTGGGATACGCAGTATTTT.

This sequence joins TRBV7-3 and TRBJ1-1; 7 bases map to TRBD1. V shed 5 bases, J shed 3 bases, and the junction held 6 bases outside the gene matches. CDR3 length: 14 amino acids. Germline V gene lookup returns CDR1 SGHTA and CDR2 FQGTGA. The CDR3: CASSRTGVDTEAFF. CDR3 bases: TGTGCCAGCAGCAGGACAGGTGTAGACACTGAAGCTTTCTTT. Complete variable domain (other parts from reference TRBV7-3 and TRBJ1-1): GAGVSQTPSNKVTEKGKYVELRCDPISGHTALYWYRQSLGQGPEFLIYFQGTGAADDSGLPNDRFFAVRPEGSVSTLKIQRTERGDSAVYLCASSRTGVDTEAFFGQGTRLTVV.

J is TRBJ2-1 and V is TRBV29-1; 8 nucleotides agree with TRBD2. Germline loops: CDR1 SQVTM, CDR2 ANQGSEA. The CDR3 extends over 17 amino acids. Trimming cost V 4 bases and J 2 bases; bases outside gene matches: 13. The CDR3 here is CSVALLSGSRPYNEQFF. The CDR3 DNA sequence: TGCAGCGTTGCCCTTCTCAGCGGGAGTCGCCCCTACAATGAGCAGTTCTTC.

The chain is built from TRBV7-2 and TRBJ1-6, with 7 bases matching TRBD1. In germline, CDR1 is SGHTA, CDR2 FQGNSA. Trimming removed 1 base from V and 10 bases from J; junction bases left unmatched: 7. The CDR3 extends over 15 amino acids. The CDR3 DNA follows: TGTGCCAGCAGCTTAGTGACAGGGAGTATGTCACCCCTCCACTTT. This gives the protein CASSLVTGSMSPLHF.

The V call is TRBV28, the J call TRBJ2-3; 11 bases match TRBD2. Germline V gene lookup returns CDR1 MDHEN and CDR2 SYDVKM. Trimming took 6 bases from V and 1 from J; bases not matched to a gene: 6. The length of the CDR3 is 16 residues. The CDR3 spells CASSLGTSGGTDTQYF. The CDR3 nucleotides read TGTGCCAGCAGCCTCGGGACTAGCGGAGGCACAGATACGCAGTATTTT.

The V gene is TRBV27, the J gene TRBJ1-1, with D tentatively TRBD1 (6 bases). V was clipped by 5 bases and J by 3 bases, with 16 bases between them. The CDR3 consists of 15 residues. Germline lookup yields CDR1 MNHEY and CDR2 SMNVEV (reference sequence). The chain's CDR3 is CASSAYGQLHTEAFF. The DNA of the CDR3 is TGTGCCAGCAGTGCCTACGGACAGCTACACACTGAAGCTTTCTTT.

The rearrangement joins TRBV29-1 to TRBJ1-2; 7 bases fit TRBD1. The germline V gene has CDR1 SQVTM and CDR2 ANQGSEA. The CDR3 has 11 residues. The trim removed 4 bases at V and 6 bases at J, leaving 2 bases unmatched. CDR3 DNA: TGCAGCGTTGCAAGGGGGCATGGCTACACCTTC. Its protein is CSVARGHGYTF.

The chain recombines TRBV24-1 with TRBJ2-1, with 8 bases aligning to TRBD1. CDR1 and CDR2 from the germline V gene are KGHDR and SFDVKD. Trimming removed 7 bases from V and 3 bases from J; junction bases left unmatched: 4. This CDR3 comprises 14 residues. The CDR3 loop reads CATRARGLYNEQFF. Here the CDR3 DNA reads TGTGCCACCAGAGCCAGGGGGCTCTACAATGAGCAGTTCTTC.

The J gene is TRBJ2-7, the V gene TRBV7-9; a possible D gene is TRBD1 (5 bases). Trimming pared 1 base from V and 6 bases from J, leaving 7 bases between. In germline, CDR1 is SEHNR, CDR2 FQNEAQ (reference sequence). The CDR3 extends over 12 amino acids. The CDR3 loop is CASSLGTTEQYF. As DNA, the CDR3 is TGTGCCAGCAGCTTAGGGACAACCGAGCAGTACTTC.

The chain is built from TRBV5-6 and TRBJ2-7; the D gene is possibly TRBD2 (6 bases). Looked up from germline, CDR1 is SGHDT and CDR2 is YYEEEE. The V end was cut by 6 bases, the J end by 2 bases, with 15 bases between. This CDR3 region has 14 residues. The CDR3 is CASTLASATYEQYF. In DNA form, the CDR3 reads TGTGCCAGCACCCTAGCTAGCGCAACCTACGAGCAGTACTTC.

The rearrangement uses TRBV7-6 and TRBJ2-5; TRBD2 aligns across 12 bases. The CDR3 covers 19 residues. Germline values: CDR1 SGHVS, CDR2 FNYEAQ. Germline trimming cut 5 bases from V and 5 bases from J; bases unmatched to any gene: 18. The CDR3 reads CASSPQGPPSGRAQETQYF. Here the CDR3 DNA reads TGTGCCAGCAGCCCGCAAGGACCCCCTAGCGGGAGGGCGCAGGAGACCCAGTACTTC.